This paragraph covers one T cell receptor (beta chain) sequence. CDR3 size: 15 residues. V lost 4 bases and J 2 bases, leaving 15 bases between the germline ends. Germline V gene sequence: CDR1 MNHEY, CDR2 SMNVEV (reference sequence). This entry is derived from a study of T cell changes during pregnancy in multiple sclerosis. Sequencing was performed with immunoSEQ multiplex PCR; in TCRdb, only in-frame clones are kept and a portion is missing. The table shows 55,000 to 70,000 clones, with just over 90% occurring only once. The sequencing used peripheral blood, collected in the first trimester of pregnancy. The TCR originated in a female donor in good health, enrolled as a control in a pregnancy study. This chain connects TRBV27 to TRBJ2-7, with D possibly matching TRBD2 (6 bases). The CDR3 region has the DNA TGTGCCAGCAGTTACTTCGCGGGAAGGGCCTACGAGCAGTACTTC. It is translated as CASSYFAGRAYEQYF.